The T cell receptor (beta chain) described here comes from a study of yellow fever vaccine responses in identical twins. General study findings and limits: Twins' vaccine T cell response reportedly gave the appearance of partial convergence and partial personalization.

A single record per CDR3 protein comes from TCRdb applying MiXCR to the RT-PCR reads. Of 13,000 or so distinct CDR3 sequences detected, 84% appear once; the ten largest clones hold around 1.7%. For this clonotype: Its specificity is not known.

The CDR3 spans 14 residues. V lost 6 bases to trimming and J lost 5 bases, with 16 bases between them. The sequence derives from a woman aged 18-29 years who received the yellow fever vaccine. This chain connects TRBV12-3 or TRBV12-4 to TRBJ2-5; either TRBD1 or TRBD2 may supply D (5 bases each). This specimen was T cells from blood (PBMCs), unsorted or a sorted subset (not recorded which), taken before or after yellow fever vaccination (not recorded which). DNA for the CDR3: TGTGCCAGCAGACCCGGGACCTCCCATGAGACCCAGTACTTC. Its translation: CASRPGTSHETQYF.